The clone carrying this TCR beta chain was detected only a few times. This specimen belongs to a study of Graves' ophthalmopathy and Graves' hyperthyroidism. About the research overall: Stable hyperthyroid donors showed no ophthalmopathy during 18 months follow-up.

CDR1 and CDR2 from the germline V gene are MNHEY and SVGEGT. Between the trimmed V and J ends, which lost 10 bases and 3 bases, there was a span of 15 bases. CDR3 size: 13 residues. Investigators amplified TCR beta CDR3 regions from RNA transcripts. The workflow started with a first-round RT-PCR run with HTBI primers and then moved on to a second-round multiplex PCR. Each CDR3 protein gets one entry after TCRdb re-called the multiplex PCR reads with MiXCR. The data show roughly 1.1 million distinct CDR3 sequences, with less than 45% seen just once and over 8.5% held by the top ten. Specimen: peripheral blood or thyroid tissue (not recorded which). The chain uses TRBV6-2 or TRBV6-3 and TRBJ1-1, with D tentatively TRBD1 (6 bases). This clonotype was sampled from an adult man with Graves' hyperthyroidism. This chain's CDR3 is CAIADSSDTEAFF. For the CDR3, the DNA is TGTGCCATCGCGGACAGCTCAGACACTGAAGCTTTCTTT.